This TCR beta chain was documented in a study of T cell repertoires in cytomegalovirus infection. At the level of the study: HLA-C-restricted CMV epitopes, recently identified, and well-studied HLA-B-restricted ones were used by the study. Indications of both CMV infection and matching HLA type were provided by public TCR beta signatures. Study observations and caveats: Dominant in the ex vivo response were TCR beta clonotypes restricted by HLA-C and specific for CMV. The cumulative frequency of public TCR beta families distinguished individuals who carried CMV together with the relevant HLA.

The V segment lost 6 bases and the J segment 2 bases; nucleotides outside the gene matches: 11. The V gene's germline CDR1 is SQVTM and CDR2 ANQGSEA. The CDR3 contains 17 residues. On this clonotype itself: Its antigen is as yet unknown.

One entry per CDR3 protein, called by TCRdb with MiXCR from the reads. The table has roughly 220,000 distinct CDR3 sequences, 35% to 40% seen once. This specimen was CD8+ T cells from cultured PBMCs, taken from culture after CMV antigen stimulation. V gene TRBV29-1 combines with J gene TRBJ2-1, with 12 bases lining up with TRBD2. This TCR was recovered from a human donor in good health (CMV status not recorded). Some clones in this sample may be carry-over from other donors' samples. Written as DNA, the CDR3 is TGCAGCGTCGGGGGACTAGCGGGTCCATTCACCTACAATGAGCAGTTCTTC. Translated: CSVGGLAGPFTYNEQFF.